Following are 19 T cell receptor beta chains from one sample sequenced in a study of T cell clones after liver transplantation. Clones were read by immunoSEQ multiplex PCR, and TCRdb kept only the in-frame ones, dropping some. The repertoire has about 120,000 clones, less than 95% of them found once; the top ten carry 0.83%. The material sequenced was CD4+ T cells from blood, taken 12 months after liver transplant. Every receptor here comes from a human patient who received a liver transplant. Some T cells may be graft donor cells.

V usage is TRBV19 and J usage is TRBJ1-1; TRBD1 might be the D (5 bases). CDR1 is LNHDA, CDR2 SQIVND, per germline (reference sequence). Trimming shortened V by 9 bases and J by 0 bases, and 11 bases separated the two germline ends. This CDR3 has 13 residues. The CDR3 region has the DNA TGTGCCAGCGCAGGGTGGGTGAACACTGAAGCTTTCTTT. It specifies CASAGWVNTEAFF.

This chain uses TRBV25-1 with TRBJ1-2; the D gene is possibly TRBD1 (5 bases). The germline gives CDR1 MGHDK, CDR2 SYGVNS. The CDR3 totals 11 residues. Trimming took off 8 bases at V and 4 bases at J, with 8 bases between the two ends. The CDR3 DNA is TGTGCCAGCGGGGACTTCTATGGCTACACCTTC. Translation gives CASGDFYGYTF.

This chain uses TRBV12-5 with TRBJ1-3; TRBD1 is a possible D gene (5 bases). The CDR3 runs to 17 residues. The germline gives CDR1 LGHNT, CDR2 FRNRAP. Trimming stripped 0 bases from V and 4 bases from J, with 16 bases between. CDR3 in amino acids: CASGLVEVGYRGNTIYF. Here the CDR3 DNA reads TGTGCTAGTGGTTTGGTAGAGGTGGGGTACAGGGGAAACACCATATATTTT.

The rearrangement joins TRBV4-3 to TRBJ1-5; 7 bases line up with TRBD1. V shed 0 bases, J shed 4 bases, and the junction held 3 bases outside the gene matches. Germline CDR1 reads LGHNA; CDR2 reads YSLEER. The CDR3 contains 15 residues. CDR3 sequence reads: CASSQDATGNQPQHF. The CDR3 region has the DNA TGCGCCAGCAGCCAAGATGCGACAGGGAATCAGCCCCAGCATTTT.

The J gene is TRBJ2-1, the V gene TRBV5-1; TRBD2 matches at 10 bases. V was clipped by 6 bases and J by 3 bases; unmatched bases: 3. Looked up from germline, CDR1 is SGHRS and CDR2 is YFSETQ. The CDR3 is 14 residues long. The CDR3 DNA is TGCGCCAGCAAAGGACTAGCGGACTACAATGAGCAGTTCTTC. Its translation is CASKGLADYNEQFF.

This chain connects TRBV28 to TRBJ2-1; 12 bases are shared with TRBD2. The CDR3 is 16 residues long. V lost 5 bases, J lost 4 bases, and 6 bases stayed unmatched. CDR1 is MDHEN, CDR2 SYDVKM, per germline. The chain's CDR3 is CASSQTSGGGYNEQFF. The CDR3 DNA sequence: TGTGCCAGCAGTCAGACTAGCGGGGGCGGGTACAATGAGCAGTTCTTC.

The chain couples TRBV21-1 to TRBJ1-5; the table calls TRBD1, which could not be checked here. TRBV21-1 is an annotated pseudogene. The CDR3 contains 16 residues. The CDR3 DNA reads as TGTGCCAGCAGCAGAGGGGACAGCTATAGCAATCAGCCCCAGCATTTT. Its translation: CASSRGDSYSNQPQHF.

The chain links TRBV11-2 to TRBJ1-1, with unresolved D. The CDR3 is 14 residues long. Germline loops: CDR1 SGHAT, CDR2 FQNNGV. Trimming cost V 1 base and J 1 base, with 7 bases left between them. CDR3 residues: CASSLAPGNTEAFF. CDR3 sequence (DNA): TGTGCCAGCAGCTTAGCGCCGGGGAACACTGAAGCTTTCTTT.

This chain joins TRBV11-2 and TRBJ2-7; D not certain. This CDR3 spans 14 amino acids. V was pared by 1 base and J by 0 bases, with 7 bases between. The germline V gene has CDR1 SGHAT and CDR2 FQNNGV. CDR3 in amino acids: CASSLGLHSYEQYF. CDR3 nucleotide sequence: TGTGCCAGCAGCTTAGGGTTACACTCCTACGAGCAGTACTTC.

The chain has TRBV28 and TRBJ1-5, with 10 bases aligning to TRBD1. The CDR3 runs 15 residues. CDR1 and CDR2 (germline): MDHEN, SYDVKM. The V segment lost 4 bases and the J segment 6 bases; nucleotides outside the gene matches: 6. The CDR3 reads CASSSGTGDGQPQHF. The CDR3 nucleotides read TGTGCCAGCAGTTCCGGGACAGGGGATGGTCAGCCCCAGCATTTT.

The chain carries TRBV5-6 and TRBJ1-2; TRBD1 matches at 8 bases. The trim removed 4 bases at V and 4 bases at J, leaving 6 bases unmatched. The CDR3 loop spans 14 amino acids. Germline CDR1 reads SGHDT; CDR2 reads YYEEEE. DNA of the CDR3: TGTGCCAGCAGCCTCCCGGGACAGGTCTATGGCTACACCTTC. Translating gives CASSLPGQVYGYTF.

J is TRBJ1-3 and V is TRBV19, with D possibly matching TRBD1 (5 bases). Trimming shortened V by 1 base and J by 7 bases, and 20 bases separated the two germline ends. The CDR3 runs to 17 residues. The germline gives CDR1 LNHDA, CDR2 SQIVND (reference sequence). The CDR3 loop reads CASSIVPRVGSRNTIYF. The CDR3 coding sequence is TGTGCCAGTAGTATAGTCCCCAGGGTGGGTTCGCGTAACACCATATATTTT.

The genes are TRBV30 and TRBJ2-6, with D maybe TRBD1 (6 bases). The CDR3 covers 16 residues. The germline gives CDR1 GTSNPN, CDR2 SVGIG (reference sequence). Trimming removed 4 bases from V and 4 bases from J, with 17 bases in between. The CDR3 is CAWNKGPGAGANVLTF. For the CDR3, the DNA is TGTGCCTGGAATAAAGGGCCAGGGGCCGGGGCCAACGTCCTGACTTTC.

V usage is TRBV28 and J usage is TRBJ2-5, with a tentative D call TRBD2 (7 bases). The V end lost 3 bases, the J end lost 5 bases, and 13 bases lay between the germline ends. Germline V gene lookup returns CDR1 MDHEN and CDR2 SYDVKM. The CDR3 covers 14 residues. CDR3 in DNA: TGTGCCAGCAGTTTCCGGGGAGGGGGTGAGACCCAGTACTTC. Its protein is CASSFRGGGETQYF.

Only a few counts were recorded for this clone. The rearrangement joins TRBV4-2 to TRBJ2-1; no clear D gene. The germline V gene encodes CDR1 LGHNA and CDR2 YNFKEQ. This CDR3 spans 16 amino acids. Trimming took off 0 bases at V and 0 bases at J, with 9 bases between the two ends. CDR3 region: CASSQESTSSYNEQFF. CDR3 in DNA: TGTGCCAGCAGCCAAGAGTCGACCAGCTCCTACAATGAGCAGTTCTTC.

The V gene is TRBV7-2, the J gene TRBJ2-7, with D perhaps TRBD2 (5 bases). The CDR3 contains 12 residues. Trimming pared 6 bases from V and 3 bases from J, leaving 9 bases between. From germline, CDR1 is SGHTA and CDR2 FQGNSA. The CDR3 DNA follows: TGTGCCAGCAGGGCGACTAACTACGAGCAGTACTTC. It encodes CASRATNYEQYF.

V is TRBV19 and J is TRBJ2-3, with TRBD2 identical over 12 bases. The germline gives CDR1 LNHDA, CDR2 SQIVND (reference sequence). V was clipped by 7 bases and J by 4 bases; unmatched bases: 3. The CDR3 contains 14 residues. CDR3 loop: CASNRLAGADTQYF. CDR3 sequence (DNA): TGTGCCAGTAACCGACTAGCGGGAGCAGATACGCAGTATTTT.

The gene calls are TRBV6-5 and TRBJ1-1; D is ambiguous. V dropped 1 base and J dropped 7 bases, with 10 bases sitting between them. CDR3 length equals 13 residues. The V gene's germline CDR1 is MNHEY and CDR2 SVGAGI. In nucleotides, the CDR3 is TGTGCCAGCAGTTACTGGGGTTCTGGTGAAGCTTTCTTT. Translation gives CASSYWGSGEAFF.

The CDR3 bases are TGTGCCAGTAGTATGGGGCAGCTGACGGGGCAGCCCCAGCATTTT. It encodes CASSMGQLTGQPQHF. V gene TRBV19 combines with J gene TRBJ1-5; D possibly corresponds to TRBD1 (5 bases). From germline, CDR1 is LNHDA and CDR2 SQIVND (reference sequence). This CDR3 has 15 residues. The ends were cut back, 3 bases at V and 7 bases at J, with 16 bases in the middle.